The 2 T cell receptor beta chains below were found in one sample sequenced in a study of human T cells and chemical hapten exposure. Time point reported: healthy volunteer bleed at 6 weeks. Unfractionated whole blood served as the source for total RNA extraction. A single record per CDR3 protein comes from TCRdb applying MiXCR to the RACE reads. The sample has about 65,000 distinct CDR3 sequences, approximately 6.1% seen once. Sequencing was carried out using whole blood. The receptors derive from a female donor in good health. Some clones in this sample may be carry-over from other donors' samples.

This clonotype was recorded many times. V is TRBV28 and J is TRBJ2-7, with 8 bases identical to TRBD2. Trimming at V came to 4 bases and at J to 3 bases, leaving 8 bases not matched to a gene. The CDR3 totals 15 residues. The germline V gene has CDR1 MDHEN and CDR2 SYDVKM. The CDR3 protein is CASSSLTSGGYEQYF. CDR3 in DNA: TGTGCCAGCAGTTCTCTCACTAGCGGAGGCTACGAGCAGTACTTC.

This clonotype occurred many times. The rearrangement uses TRBV7-2 and TRBJ2-7; TRBD1 matches at 7 bases. Trimming at V came to 5 bases and at J to 5 bases, leaving 9 bases not matched to a gene. This CDR3 has 14 residues. Germline V gives CDR1 SGHTA, CDR2 FQGNSA. CDR3 bases: TGTGCCAGCAGCCCGGGACAGATCCCCAACGAGCAGTACTTC. It codes for CASSPGQIPNEQYF.